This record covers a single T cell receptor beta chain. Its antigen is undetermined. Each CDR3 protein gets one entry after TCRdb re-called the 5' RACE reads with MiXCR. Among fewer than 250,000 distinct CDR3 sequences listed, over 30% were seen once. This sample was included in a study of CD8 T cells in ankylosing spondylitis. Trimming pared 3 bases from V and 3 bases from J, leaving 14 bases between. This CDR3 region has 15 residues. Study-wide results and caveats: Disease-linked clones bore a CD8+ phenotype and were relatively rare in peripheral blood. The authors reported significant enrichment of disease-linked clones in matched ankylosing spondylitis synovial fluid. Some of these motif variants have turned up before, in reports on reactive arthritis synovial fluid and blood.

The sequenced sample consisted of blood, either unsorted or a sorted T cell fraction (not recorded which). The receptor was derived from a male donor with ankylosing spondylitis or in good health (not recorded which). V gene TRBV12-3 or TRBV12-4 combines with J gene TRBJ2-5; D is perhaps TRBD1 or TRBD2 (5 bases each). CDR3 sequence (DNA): TGTGCCAGCAGTTTGGGGGACGCTAGTGAAGAGACCCAGTACTTC. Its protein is CASSLGDASEETQYF.